This TCR beta chain was recorded in a study of blood T cell repertoires in COVID-19 (dated by TCRdb to the early 2020s). Context from the whole study: Samples covering the acute and convalescent phases of COVID-19 were provided by collaborators in the United States, Italy and Spain. Where HLA class I and class II types were available, the types were taken from metadata supplied by the sample provider, not from assay-based typing. The material from the prospective study consisted of cDNA or gDNA derived from T cells, B-cell-depleted T cells, or PBMCs. Samples came from the ongoing ImmuneRACE study (first 160 participants) plus 1,254 subjects from 6 global collaborators. A freely available public database, intended as a resource for researchers studying the immune response to SARS-CoV-2, is where the repertoires were released. The dataset comprised deeply sampled blood TCRbeta repertoires from subjects exposed to, actively infected with, or recovered from COVID-19. A de-identified subject ID, COVID-19 status, age in years and sex were almost always included in the sample metadata.

With respect to this clone: The clone's antigen remains unknown. Per-nucleotide qualities are absent, and no much larger clonotype sits a single base away.

One collaborating source in Seattle enrolled patients while the patients were actively infected and followed the patients over time throughout the course of disease. Each collaborating institution followed its own protocols to collect whole blood in K2EDTA tubes. Collaborator samples were shipped for TCRbeta analysis as frozen whole blood, isolated PBMCs, or DNA extracted from either sample type. The immunoSEQ Assay, a bias-controlled multiplex PCR, was used to amplify TCRbeta CDR3 regions from genomic DNA. Per the original workflow: The number of nucleated cells in each sample was estimated by amplification of reference gene primers within the assay. Sequence reads were collapsed and filtered to measure the absolute abundance of every unique TCRbeta CDR3 rearrangement. For each sample, productive Simpson clonality was calculated by taking the square root of Simpson's diversity index across productive rearrangements. This immuneACCESS table, as held by TCRdb, lists in-frame sequences with V and J called but not all clones. Of the missing ones, under half trace to an unresolved V gene in checked studies; the others have no known cause. V and J calls and clone size follow that table, whereas D and trimming were derived from the DNA. Within this sample are 400,000 to 450,000 clones, with 70% to 90% of them counted one time only. The ten largest clones add up to more than 0.7% of the sample.

Study-wide findings and limitations: How much clinical and demographic metadata was included differed by source and by participant, and the metadata was provided uncurated.

The CDR3, cysteine through phenylalanine, is 14 amino acids long. The only DNA kept is the CDR3, 42 bases in frame from the first base. From the germline V gene (reference sequence), CDR1 is WNHNN and CDR2 is SYGVQD. V lost 8 bases and J lost 9 bases; the stretch between them is 20 bases long. Material for sequencing was peripheral blood. The TCR originated in a man aged 18 to 30 with COVID-19, enrolled during active disease. Rearrangement joined TRBV10-1 to TRBJ2-1; TRBD2 is a possible D gene, resting on 6 matching bases. CDR3 loop: CASALERDGGEQFF. The DNA sequence is TGCGCCAGCGCCCTGGAACGGGACGGGGGTGAGCAGTTCTTC.